These 24 T cell receptor beta chains came from one sample sequenced in a study of blood T cell repertoires in COVID-19. Measured with immunoSEQ multiplex PCR; TCRdb has only the in-frame clones, and not every one. The sample carries about 100,000 clones, roughly 90% recorded once. Sequenced input: peripheral blood. The source is a man aged 55-75 years with acute or convalescent COVID-19.

The rearrangement links TRBV11-1 to TRBJ2-5; D gene uncertain. The germline gives CDR1 SGHAT, CDR2 FQDESV (reference sequence). This CDR3 region has 14 residues. Trimming took off 1 base at V and 3 bases at J, with 9 bases between the two ends. CDR3 DNA: TGTGCCAGCAGCTTAGAGGTGGCGGAAGAGACCCAGTACTTC. This gives the protein CASSLEVAEETQYF. The full variable domain, in which reference TRBV11-1 and TRBJ2-5 provide the parts outside the CDR3, is EAEVAQSPRYKITEKSQAVAFWCDPISGHATLYWYRQILGQGPELLVQFQDESVVDDSQLPKDRFSAERLKGVDSTLKIQPAELGDSAMYLCASSLEVAEETQYFGPGTRLLVL.

The chain combines TRBV5-6 with TRBJ2-5; D is undetermined. Germline V gene lookup returns CDR1 SGHDT and CDR2 YYEEEE. CDR3 size: 13 residues. V was clipped by 5 bases and J by 0 bases, with 8 bases between them. CDR3 nucleotide sequence: TGTGCCAGCAGGACTTGGTACCAAGAGACCCAGTACTTC. It specifies CASRTWYQETQYF.

The chain couples TRBV5-4 to TRBJ1-1; weak D call: TRBD1 (5 bases). The CDR3 extends over 14 amino acids. V lost 1 base and J lost 3, with 10 bases in between. CDR1 is SGHNT, CDR2 YYREEE, per germline (reference sequence). Here the CDR3 reads CASSLNAGDTEAFF. CDR3 bases: TGTGCCAGCAGCTTGAACGCGGGGGACACTGAAGCTTTCTTT.

The chain employs TRBV28 and TRBJ1-1, with D possibly matching TRBD1 (5 bases). Per germline, CDR1 MDHEN and CDR2 SYDVKM. CDR3 size: 13 residues. V was trimmed by 3 bases and J by 1 base, leaving 6 bases between them. CDR3 in DNA: TGTGCCAGCAGTTTGACAGAGAACACTGAAGCTTTCTTT. It is translated as CASSLTENTEAFF.

The chain recombines TRBV27 with TRBJ2-7, with 14 bases aligning to TRBD2. This CDR3 spans 14 amino acids. Unmatched junction bases numbered 2, after V lost 4 bases and J lost 6 bases. Germline-derived CDR1 and CDR2 are MNHEY and SMNVEV (reference sequence). CDR3 coding DNA: TGTGCCAGCAGTTCCGGGACTAGCGGGAGCGAGCAGTACTTC. It translates to CASSSGTSGSEQYF.

V usage is TRBV28 and J usage is TRBJ2-2, with TRBD2 matching over 11 bases. Germline trimming cut 5 bases from V and 0 bases from J; bases unmatched to any gene: 5. Germline V gene lookup returns CDR1 MDHEN and CDR2 SYDVKM. The CDR3 consists of 17 residues. The CDR3 spells CASSKPGLAANTGELFF. The CDR3 DNA is TGTGCCAGCAGTAAACCGGGACTAGCGGCGAACACCGGGGAGCTGTTTTTT.

The rearrangement links TRBV30 to TRBJ1-3; D possibly corresponds to TRBD1 (6 bases). Per germline, CDR1 GTSNPN and CDR2 SVGIG (reference sequence). CDR3 length equals 15 residues. Deletions cut 2 bases from V and 1 base from J, with 12 bases between. The CDR3: CAWSRMGASGNTIYF. As DNA, the CDR3 is TGTGCCTGGAGTCGGATGGGGGCGTCTGGAAACACCATATATTTT.

The chain is built from TRBV4-1 and TRBJ1-3; D gene uncertain. V was shortened by 1 base and J by 0 bases, with 7 bases between the two germline ends. From germline, CDR1 is MGHRA and CDR2 YSYEKL. This CDR3 has 15 amino acids. The CDR3 bases are TGCGCCAGCAGCCAAGGACACGGCTCTGGAAACACCATATATTTT. Its translation: CASSQGHGSGNTIYF.

The chain links TRBV19 to TRBJ2-7; D unresolved. The V gene lost 6 bases and the J gene lost 3 bases, with 12 bases spanning the gap. In germline, CDR1 is LNHDA, CDR2 SQIVND (reference sequence). The CDR3 runs 13 residues. CDR3 residues: CASSRQDLYEQYF. The CDR3, as DNA: TGTGCCAGTAGCCGGCAGGATCTCTACGAGCAGTACTTC.

This chain connects TRBV29-1 to TRBJ2-7, with 11 nucleotides matching TRBD1. The CDR3 is made up of 16 amino acids. Per the germline V gene, CDR1 is SQVTM and CDR2 is ANQGSEA. The DNA for the CDR3 is TGCATCCTGGCCGGGACAGGGGGTCCGAGCTCCTACGAGCAGTACTTC. Translation gives CILAGTGGPSSYEQYF.

This chain connects TRBV24-1 to TRBJ2-2, with a possible D match to TRBD2 (6 bases). The CDR3 has 16 residues. V was cut by 2 bases and J by 6 bases, with 15 bases left in between. The germline V gene has CDR1 KGHDR and CDR2 SFDVKD. DNA of the CDR3: TGTGCCACCAGTGATTCTCGGACTATAGTAGCCGGGGAGCTGTTTTTT. Translating gives CATSDSRTIVAGELFF.

The V gene is TRBV5-6, the J gene TRBJ2-5, with 7 bases aligning to TRBD2. Germline-derived CDR1 and CDR2 are SGHDT and YYEEEE. Trimming removed 1 base from V and 5 bases from J; junction bases left unmatched: 11. The CDR3 length is 16 residues. The CDR3 sequence: CASSLSLTGGEETQYF. The CDR3 bases are TGTGCCAGCAGCTTGTCCCTAACTGGGGGGGAGGAGACCCAGTACTTC.

This chain links TRBV7-9 with TRBJ2-4; D call uncertain. Germline CDR1 is SEHNR and CDR2 is FQNEAQ (reference sequence). This CDR3 has 11 amino acids. V was cut by 1 base and J by 9 bases, with 4 bases left in between. The CDR3 DNA reads TGTGCCAGCAGCTTAGACGGCATTCAGTACTTC. Amino acids: CASSLDGIQYF.

The V gene is TRBV7-3, the J gene TRBJ2-1, with 7 bases aligning to TRBD2. The CDR3 extends over 14 amino acids. V gave up 2 bases and J gave up 4 bases; unmatched junction bases: 2. CDR1 is SGHTA and CDR2 is FQGTGA in the germline V gene. The DNA for the CDR3 is TGTGCCAGCAGCTTAGGAGCGGGATACAATGAGCAGTTCTTC. It yields the protein CASSLGAGYNEQFF.

The genes are TRBV3-1 (or the pseudogene TRBV3-2) and TRBJ2-1; no definite D call. CDR3 length: 14 amino acids. Trimming removed 0 bases from V and 7 bases from J, with 10 bases in between. Per the germline V gene, CDR1 is LGHDT and CDR2 is YNNKEL (reference sequence). The CDR3 here is CASSQELVINEQFF. CDR3 nucleotides: TGTGCCAGCAGCCAAGAGCTAGTAATAAATGAGCAGTTCTTC.

The CDR3, as DNA: TGTGCCAGCAGCACCTCCCGGGACAGGGCCGGGAATGAAAAACTGTTTTTT. Translated, it gives CASSTSRDRAGNEKLFF. The chain carries TRBV11-2 and TRBJ1-4, with 9 bases aligning to TRBD1. CDR1 is SGHAT, CDR2 FQNNGV, per germline. Losses at the gene ends were 5 bases for V and 5 bases for J; bases not matched to a gene: 12. The CDR3 is made up of 17 amino acids. Looking up the rest from reference TRBV11-2 and TRBJ1-4 gives the full variable domain: EAGVAQSPRYKIIEKRQSVAFWCNPISGHATLYWYQQILGQGPKLLIQFQNNGVVDDSQLPKDRFSAERLKGVDSTLKIQPAKLEDSAVYLCASSTSRDRAGNEKLFFGSGTQLSVL.

The V and J genes are TRBV6-2 or TRBV6-3 and TRBJ1-5; maybe TRBD1 (6 bases). Germline lookup yields CDR1 MNHEY and CDR2 SVGEGT. V lost 4 bases, J lost 5 bases, and 9 bases lay in between. The CDR3 consists of 13 residues. The CDR3 region has the DNA TGTGCCAGCAGTTTAAACAGGGATCAGCCCCAGCATTTT. Translating gives CASSLNRDQPQHF.

The chain couples TRBV24-1 to TRBJ1-2, with TRBD1 matching over 7 bases. The CDR3 has 18 amino acids. Unmatched junction bases numbered 15, after V lost 2 bases and J lost 4 bases. Germline values: CDR1 KGHDR, CDR2 SFDVKD. The CDR3 loop is CATSDSRTGTARGYGYTF. The CDR3 nucleotides are TGTGCCACCAGTGATTCACGGACTGGGACAGCCAGAGGCTATGGCTACACCTTC.

V usage is TRBV5-8 and J usage is TRBJ1-2, with no clear D. Per the germline V gene, CDR1 is SGHTS and CDR2 is YDEGEE. The ends were cut back, 0 bases at V and 8 bases at J, with 11 bases in the middle. The CDR3 is 13 residues long. The CDR3 region is CASSLVPSEGYTF. The CDR3 region has the DNA TGTGCCAGCAGCTTGGTGCCGAGCGAAGGCTACACCTTC.

This clone appeared a single time. This chain connects TRBV19 to TRBJ1-4, with 8 bases identical to TRBD1. Germline values: CDR1 LNHDA, CDR2 SQIVND (reference sequence). V dropped 3 bases and J dropped 7; count of bases not matched to a gene: 10. This CDR3 has 16 residues. CDR3 region: CASSMAQGAHSEKLFF. In nucleotides, the CDR3 is TGTGCCAGTAGTATGGCGCAGGGGGCGCACAGTGAAAAACTGTTTTTT.

J is TRBJ1-3 and V is TRBV29-1; perhaps TRBD1 as D (6 bases). V lost 3 bases to trimming and J lost 4 bases, with 10 bases between them. CDR1 SQVTM and CDR2 ANQGSEA come from the germline V gene. The CDR3 runs 13 residues. CDR3 in DNA: TGCAGCGTTGAGCTGGGGGCGGGAAACACCATATATTTT. Translated, it gives CSVELGAGNTIYF.

The rearrangement links TRBV6-2 or TRBV6-3 to TRBJ2-3; D perhaps matches TRBD2 (6 bases). The ends were cut back, 2 bases at V and 6 bases at J, with 15 bases in the middle. Germline V gene sequence: CDR1 MNHEY, CDR2 SVGEGT. The CDR3 length is 15 residues. The CDR3 loop reads CASSYLDYPRDTQYF. As DNA, the CDR3 is TGTGCCAGCAGTTACCTGGACTACCCCAGGGATACGCAGTATTTT.

The V gene is TRBV5-4, the J gene TRBJ2-2; D is unclear. Germline V gene lookup returns CDR1 SGHNT and CDR2 YYREEE (reference sequence). Between the trimmed V and J ends, which lost 4 bases and 1 base, there was a span of 8 bases. This CDR3 has 14 residues. The CDR3 region is CASSPVMNTGELFF. The CDR3, as DNA: TGTGCCAGCAGCCCCGTAATGAACACCGGGGAGCTGTTTTTT.

The chain combines TRBV21-1 with TRBJ2-5; TRBD1 is the table's D call, not checked against the DNA. TRBV21-1 is noted as a pseudogene. The CDR3 runs to 16 residues. The CDR3: CASKHPVQGSQETQYF. In DNA form, the CDR3 reads TGTGCCAGCAAACACCCAGTACAGGGGTCCCAAGAGACCCAGTACTTC.